This record covers a single TCR beta chain. Its target is not known. None of the included patients had other autoimmune diseases, uncontrolled infections, pregnancy or lactation, as these led to exclusion. Physicians reached a diagnosis by relying on clinical symptoms, serum thyroxine, TRAb, thyroid ultrasound and orbital computed tomography. The sample is drawn from a study of Graves' ophthalmopathy and Graves' hyperthyroidism. Beta-chain TCR CDR3 regions were amplified from RNA transcripts. First-round RT-PCR with HTBI primers preceded a second-round multiplex PCR. TCRdb reprocessed the multiplex PCR reads via MiXCR and lists one record per CDR3 protein. This sample yields 200,000 to 300,000 distinct CDR3 sequences, of which around 42% are seen a single time; approximately 44% belongs to the top ten. From germline, CDR1 is SGDLS and CDR2 YYNGEE. This CDR3 is 14 amino acids long. V was trimmed by 0 bases and J by 2 bases, leaving 9 bases between them.

Points from the study as a whole: Sensitivity of approximately 88% and specificity of around 80% were achieved when a 13-signature model separated ophthalmopathy from stable hyperthyroidism. With a specificity of around 72% and a sensitivity of 70.59%, the model predicted ophthalmopathy progression.

The sample consisted of peripheral blood. The sequence was obtained from an adult man with Graves' ophthalmopathy. The chain links TRBV9 to TRBJ2-7; D is undetermined. CDR3 nucleotide sequence: TGTGCCAGCAGCGTAGGGGTCAGTACCTACGAGCAGTACTTC. This encodes CASSVGVSTYEQYF. Supplemented by reference TRBV9 and TRBJ2-7, the full variable domain reads DSGVTQTPKHLITATGQRVTLRCSPRSGDLSVYWYQQSLDQGLQFLIQYYNGEERAKGNILERFSAQQFPDLHSELNLSSLELGDSALYFCASSVGVSTYEQYFGPGTRLTVT.